Shown below are 5 T cell receptor beta chains from a single sample sequenced in a study of a mutant IDH1 vaccine in newly diagnosed glioma. Antigens for these TCRs are unknown. Method: immunoSEQ multiplex PCR; TCRdb's copy keeps in-frame clones and lacks some. The sample lists 50,000 to 75,000 clones, approximately 79% occurring once. Sample time point: week 5, during vaccination. The investigators gave 300 ug of mutant IDH1 20-mer peptide in each vaccine dose, together with topical imiquimod. The source material was PBMCs, sampled from a glioma patient whose treatment included an IDH1 peptide vaccine. The receptors were sampled from a woman in her fifties or sixties with glioma.

This clone was observed a handful of times. Other DNA sequences within the sample encode an identical CDR3. V is TRBV7-9 and J is TRBJ1-4; 7 bases line up with TRBD1. Trimming at V came to 5 bases and at J to 5 bases, leaving 5 bases not matched to a gene. The CDR3 contains 14 residues. CDR1 and CDR2 from the germline V gene are SEHNR and FQNEAQ (reference sequence). The CDR3 sequence: CASSLRQGNEKLFF. Here the CDR3 DNA reads TGTGCCAGCAGCCTCCGACAGGGCAATGAAAAACTGTTTTTT.

V and J are TRBV14 and TRBJ1-4; D gene unclear. The CDR3 runs 17 residues. Germline values: CDR1 SGHDN, CDR2 FVKESK. Trimming stripped 3 bases from V and 1 base from J, with 15 bases between. The CDR3 is CASSHWAGVGTNEKLFF. The CDR3 region has the DNA TGTGCCAGCAGCCATTGGGCCGGAGTAGGAACTAATGAAAAACTGTTTTTT.

V and J are TRBV7-9 and TRBJ2-7; a weak D match, TRBD1 (5 bases). In germline, CDR1 is SEHNR, CDR2 FQNEAQ (reference sequence). The V gene lost 4 bases and the J gene lost 2 bases, with 15 bases spanning the gap. The CDR3 has 15 residues. CDR3 in amino acids: CASSSLRADPYEQYF. CDR3 sequence (DNA): TGTGCCAGCAGCTCTCTCAGGGCTGATCCCTACGAGCAGTACTTC.

CDR3 sequence: CASSPIPGQGVNEQFF. CDR3 in DNA: TGTGCCAGCAGTCCTATACCGGGACAGGGGGTTAATGAGCAGTTCTTC. J is TRBJ2-1 and V is TRBV6-6, with 11 positions matching TRBD1. The CDR3 is 16 residues long. Losses at the gene ends were 5 bases for V and 7 bases for J; bases not matched to a gene: 10. CDR1 MNHNY and CDR2 SVGAGI come from the germline V gene (reference sequence).

The V gene is TRBV5-1, the J gene TRBJ2-1; perhaps D is TRBD1 or TRBD2 (5 bases each). The CDR3 has 16 amino acids. Germline values: CDR1 SGHRS, CDR2 YFSETQ. The V end was cut by 3 bases, the J end by 0 bases, with 13 bases between. The CDR3 spells CASSYGTRHSYNEQFF. The CDR3 region has the DNA TGCGCCAGCAGCTACGGGACGAGACACTCCTACAATGAGCAGTTCTTC.